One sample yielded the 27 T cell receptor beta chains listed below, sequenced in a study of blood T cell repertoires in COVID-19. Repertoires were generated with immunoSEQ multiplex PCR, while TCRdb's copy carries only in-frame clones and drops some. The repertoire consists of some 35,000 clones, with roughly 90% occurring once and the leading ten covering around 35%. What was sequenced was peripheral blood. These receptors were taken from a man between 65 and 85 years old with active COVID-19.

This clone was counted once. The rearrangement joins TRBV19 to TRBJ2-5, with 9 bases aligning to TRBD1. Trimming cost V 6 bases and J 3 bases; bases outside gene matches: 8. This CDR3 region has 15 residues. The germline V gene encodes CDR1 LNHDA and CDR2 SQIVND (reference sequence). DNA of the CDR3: TGTGCCAGTAGAACCGGGACAGGGAGGGAAGAGACCCAGTACTTC. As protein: CASRTGTGREETQYF. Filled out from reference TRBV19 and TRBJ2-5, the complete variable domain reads DGGITQSPKYLFRKEGQNVTLSCEQNLNHDAMYWYRQDPGQGLRLIYYSQIVNDFQKGDIAEGYSVSREKKESFPLTVTSAQKNPTAFYLCASRTGTGREETQYFGPGTRLLVL.

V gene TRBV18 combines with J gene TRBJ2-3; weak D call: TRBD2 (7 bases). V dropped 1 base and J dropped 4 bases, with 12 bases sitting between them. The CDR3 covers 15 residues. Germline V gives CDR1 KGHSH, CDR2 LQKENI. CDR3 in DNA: TGTGCCAGCTCACCACGTAGGGGGGGCGCAGATACGCAGTATTTT. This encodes CASSPRRGGADTQYF.

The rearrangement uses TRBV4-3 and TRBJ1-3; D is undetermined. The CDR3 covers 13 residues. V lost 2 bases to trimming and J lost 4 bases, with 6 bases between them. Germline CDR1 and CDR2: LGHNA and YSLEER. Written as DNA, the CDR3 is TGCGCCAGCAGCCAATCCCGGGGAAACACCATATATTTT. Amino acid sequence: CASSQSRGNTIYF.

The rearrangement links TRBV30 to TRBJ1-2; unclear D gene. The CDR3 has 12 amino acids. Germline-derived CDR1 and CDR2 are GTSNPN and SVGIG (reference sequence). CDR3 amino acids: CSSCREYYGYTF. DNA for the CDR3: TGTTCCAGCTGCCGGGAATACTATGGCTACACCTTC.

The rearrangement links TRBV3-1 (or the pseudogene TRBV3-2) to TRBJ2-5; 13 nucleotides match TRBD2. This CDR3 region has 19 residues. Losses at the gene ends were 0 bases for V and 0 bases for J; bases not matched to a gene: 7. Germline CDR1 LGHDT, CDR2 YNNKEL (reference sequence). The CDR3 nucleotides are TGTGCCAGCAGCCAAGACCGCCCGGGACTAGCGGGAAACCAAGAGACCCAGTACTTC. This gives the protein CASSQDRPGLAGNQETQYF.

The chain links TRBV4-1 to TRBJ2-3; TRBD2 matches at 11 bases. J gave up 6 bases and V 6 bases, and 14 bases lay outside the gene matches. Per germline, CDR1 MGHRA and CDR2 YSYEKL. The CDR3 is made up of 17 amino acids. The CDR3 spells CASRPGGLAEGWDTQYF. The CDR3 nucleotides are TGCGCCAGCAGGCCTGGGGGACTAGCGGAGGGGTGGGATACGCAGTATTTT.

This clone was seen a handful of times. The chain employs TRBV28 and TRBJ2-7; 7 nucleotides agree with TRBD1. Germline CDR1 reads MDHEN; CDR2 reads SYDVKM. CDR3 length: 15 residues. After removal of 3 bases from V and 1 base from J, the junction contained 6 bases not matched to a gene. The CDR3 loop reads CASSFEGARSYEQYF. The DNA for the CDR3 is TGTGCCAGCAGTTTTGAGGGGGCGCGGTCCTACGAGCAGTACTTC.

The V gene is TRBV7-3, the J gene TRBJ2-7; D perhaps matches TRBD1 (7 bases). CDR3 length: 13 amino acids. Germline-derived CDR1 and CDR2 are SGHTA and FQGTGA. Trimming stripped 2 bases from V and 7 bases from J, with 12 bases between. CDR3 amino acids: CASSLDRAGEQYF. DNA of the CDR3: TGTGCCAGCAGCTTAGACAGGGCGGGGGAGCAGTACTTC.

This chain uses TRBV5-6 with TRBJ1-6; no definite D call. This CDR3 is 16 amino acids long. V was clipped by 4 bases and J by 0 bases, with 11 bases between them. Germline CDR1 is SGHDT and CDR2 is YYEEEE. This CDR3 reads CASSRTVSSYNSPLHF. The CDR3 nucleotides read TGTGCCAGCAGCCGGACTGTCAGCTCCTATAATTCACCCCTCCACTTT.

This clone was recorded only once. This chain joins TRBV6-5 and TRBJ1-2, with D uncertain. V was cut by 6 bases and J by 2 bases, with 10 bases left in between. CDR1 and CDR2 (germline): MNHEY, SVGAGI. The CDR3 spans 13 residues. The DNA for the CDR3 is TGTGCCAGCAGAATGACCGGGAACTATGGCTACACCTTC. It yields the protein CASRMTGNYGYTF.

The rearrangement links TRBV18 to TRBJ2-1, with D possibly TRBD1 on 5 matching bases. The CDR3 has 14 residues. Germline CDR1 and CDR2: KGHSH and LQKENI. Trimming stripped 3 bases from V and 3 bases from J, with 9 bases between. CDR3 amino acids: CASSPRQIYNEQFF. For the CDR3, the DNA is TGTGCCAGCTCACCTCGACAGATCTACAATGAGCAGTTCTTC.

This CDR3 reads CASSSPPGGGVGVLYGYTF. Written as DNA, the CDR3 is TGTGCCAGCAGTTCCCCCCCAGGGGGAGGAGTGGGAGTACTATATGGCTACACCTTC. The V and J genes are TRBV28 and TRBJ1-2; 7 positions agree with TRBD1. Germline V gene lookup returns CDR1 MDHEN and CDR2 SYDVKM. J was trimmed by 5 bases and V by 4 bases; bases with no gene match: 22. The CDR3 runs 19 residues.

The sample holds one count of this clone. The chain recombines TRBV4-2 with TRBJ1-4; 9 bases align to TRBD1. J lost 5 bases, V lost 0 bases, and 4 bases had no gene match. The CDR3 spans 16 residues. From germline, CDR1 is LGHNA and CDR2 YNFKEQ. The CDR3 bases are TGTGCCAGCAGCCAAGATAAGGGACAGGGAAATGAAAAACTGTTTTTT. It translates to CASSQDKGQGNEKLFF.

The CDR3 coding sequence is TGTGCCAGCTCACCCGCCGGGACAGGGAGCACAGATACGCAGTATTTT. Its translation: CASSPAGTGSTDTQYF. The gene calls are TRBV18 and TRBJ2-3; 9 positions match TRBD1. The CDR3 runs to 16 residues. Trimming removed 3 bases from V and 0 bases from J; junction bases left unmatched: 4. Germline V gene data show CDR1 as KGHSH and CDR2 as LQKENI.

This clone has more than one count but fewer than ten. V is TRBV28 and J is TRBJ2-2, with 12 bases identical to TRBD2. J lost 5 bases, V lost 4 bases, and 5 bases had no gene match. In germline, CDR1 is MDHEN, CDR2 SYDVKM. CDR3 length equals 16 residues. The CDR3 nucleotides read TGTGCCAGCAGTTCCCTAGCGGGAGGGGGGACCGGGGAGCTGTTTTTT. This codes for CASSSLAGGGTGELFF.

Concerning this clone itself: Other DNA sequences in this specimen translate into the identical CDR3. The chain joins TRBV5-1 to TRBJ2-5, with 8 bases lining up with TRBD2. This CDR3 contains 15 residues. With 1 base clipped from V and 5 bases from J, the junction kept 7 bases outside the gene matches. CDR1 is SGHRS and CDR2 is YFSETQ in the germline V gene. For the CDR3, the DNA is TGCGCCAGCAGCTTGTCCAGGGGCGGGAGGGAGACCCAGTACTTC. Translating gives CASSLSRGGRETQYF. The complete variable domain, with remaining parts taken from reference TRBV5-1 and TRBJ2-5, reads KAGVTQTPRYLIKTRGQQVTLSCSPISGHRSVSWYQQTPGQGLQFLFEYFSETQRNKGNFPGRFSGRQFSNSRSEMNVSTLELGDSALYLCASSLSRGGRETQYFGPGTRLLVL.

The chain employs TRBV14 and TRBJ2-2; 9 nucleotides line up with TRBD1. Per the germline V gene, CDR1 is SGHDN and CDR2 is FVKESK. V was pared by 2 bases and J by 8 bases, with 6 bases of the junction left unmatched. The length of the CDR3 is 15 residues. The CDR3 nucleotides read TGTGCCAGCAGCCAATGGACAGGGGTGTATGGGGAGCTGTTTTTT. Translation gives CASSQWTGVYGELFF. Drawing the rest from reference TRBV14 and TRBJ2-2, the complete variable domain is EAGVTQFPSHSVIEKGQTVTLRCDPISGHDNLYWYRRVMGKEIKFLLHFVKESKQDESGMPNNRFLAERTGGTYSTLKVQPAELEDSGVYFCASSQWTGVYGELFFGEGSRLTVL.

Written as DNA, the CDR3 is TGTGCCAGCAGCGTAGAAGGGAGTAGCTCCTACAATGAGCAGTTCTTC. This sequence encodes CASSVEGSSSYNEQFF. The V call is TRBV9, the J call TRBJ2-1; possible D gene TRBD2, 5 bases. The CDR3 totals 16 residues. Trimming removed 0 bases from V and 0 bases from J, with 10 bases in between. The germline gives CDR1 SGDLS, CDR2 YYNGEE. The full variable domain, in which reference TRBV9 and TRBJ2-1 provide the parts outside the CDR3, is DSGVTQTPKHLITATGQRVTLRCSPRSGDLSVYWYQQSLDQGLQFLIQYYNGEERAKGNILERFSAQQFPDLHSELNLSSLELGDSALYFCASSVEGSSSYNEQFFGPGTRLTVL.

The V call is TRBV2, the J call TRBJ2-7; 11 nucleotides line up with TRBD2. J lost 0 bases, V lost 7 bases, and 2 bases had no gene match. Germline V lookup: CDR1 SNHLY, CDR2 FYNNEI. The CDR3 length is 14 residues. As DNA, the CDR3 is TGTGCCAGCAAGGGACTAGCGGACTCCTACGAGCAGTACTTC. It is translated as CASKGLADSYEQYF.

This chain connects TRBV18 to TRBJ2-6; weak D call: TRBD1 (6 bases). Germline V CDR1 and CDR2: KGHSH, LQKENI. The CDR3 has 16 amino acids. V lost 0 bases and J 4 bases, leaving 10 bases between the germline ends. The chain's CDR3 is CASSPPQGHGANVLTF. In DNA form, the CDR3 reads TGTGCCAGCTCACCACCGCAGGGACACGGGGCCAACGTCCTGACTTTC.

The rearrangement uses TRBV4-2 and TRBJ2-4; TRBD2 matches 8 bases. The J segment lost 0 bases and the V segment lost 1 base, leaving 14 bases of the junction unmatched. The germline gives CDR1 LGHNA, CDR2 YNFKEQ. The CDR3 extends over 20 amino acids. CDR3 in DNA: TGTGCCAGCAGCCAAGGGTCCACCGGGAGGGACCGAATAGCCAAAAACATTCAGTACTTC. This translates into CASSQGSTGRDRIAKNIQYF.

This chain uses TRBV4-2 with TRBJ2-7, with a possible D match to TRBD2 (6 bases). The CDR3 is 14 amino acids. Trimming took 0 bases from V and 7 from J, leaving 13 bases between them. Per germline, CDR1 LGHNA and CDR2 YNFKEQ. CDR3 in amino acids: CASSQEGGSWEQYF. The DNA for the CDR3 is TGTGCCAGCAGCCAAGAAGGAGGGTCGTGGGAGCAGTACTTC.

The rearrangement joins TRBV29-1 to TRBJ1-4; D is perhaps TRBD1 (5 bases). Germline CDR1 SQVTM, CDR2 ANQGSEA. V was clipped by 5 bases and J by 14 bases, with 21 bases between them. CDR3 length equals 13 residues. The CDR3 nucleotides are TGCAGCGTTCGTGGGGGGAATTCCCTCACGCTGTTTTTT. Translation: CSVRGGNSLTLFF.

CDR3 DNA sequence: TGTGCCAGCAGTTCGGGTATTATGAACACTGAAGCTTTCTTT. This sequence encodes CASSSGIMNTEAFF. The gene calls are TRBV6-5 and TRBJ1-1; D unresolved. CDR3 size: 14 residues. The germline CDR1 and CDR2 sequences are MNHEY and SVGAGI. V dropped 4 bases and J dropped 0 bases, with 9 bases sitting between them.

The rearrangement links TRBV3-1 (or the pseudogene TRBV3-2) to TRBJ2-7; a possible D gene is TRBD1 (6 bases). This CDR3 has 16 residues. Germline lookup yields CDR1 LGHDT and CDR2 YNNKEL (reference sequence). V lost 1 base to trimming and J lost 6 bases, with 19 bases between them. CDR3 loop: CASSQGKKNRDCEQYF. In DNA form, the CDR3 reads TGTGCCAGCAGCCAAGGGAAGAAAAACAGGGATTGCGAGCAGTACTTC.

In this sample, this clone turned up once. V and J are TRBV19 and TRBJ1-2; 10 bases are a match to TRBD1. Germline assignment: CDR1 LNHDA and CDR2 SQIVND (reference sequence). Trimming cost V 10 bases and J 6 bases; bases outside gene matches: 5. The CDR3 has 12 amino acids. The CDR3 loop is CATRQGANGYTF. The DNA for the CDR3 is TGTGCCACCCGACAGGGGGCGAATGGCTACACCTTC.

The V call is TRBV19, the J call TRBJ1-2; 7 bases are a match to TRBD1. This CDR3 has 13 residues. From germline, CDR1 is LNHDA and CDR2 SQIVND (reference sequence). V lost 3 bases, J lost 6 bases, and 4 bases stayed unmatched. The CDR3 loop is CASSIDRVNGYTF. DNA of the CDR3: TGTGCCAGTAGTATTGACAGGGTAAATGGCTACACCTTC.